The subject of this entry is one T cell receptor beta chain. The entry originates in a study of blood T cell repertoires in COVID-19. Study-level information: Both acute and convalescent COVID-19 samples were obtained from the United States, Italy and Spain. From T cells, B-cell-depleted T cells, or PBMCs came the material, which was cDNA or gDNA.

In the original analysis: The assay estimated nucleated cells by amplifying reference gene primers. The assay was immunoSEQ multiplex PCR, and TCRdb's table has in-frame clones only and misses some. That table is the source of V, J and clone size, and D and trimming were worked out from the DNA. The sample lists around 220,000 clones; about nine tenths were seen once. The germline V gene encodes CDR1 MGHRA and CDR2 YSYEKL. The CDR3 has 19 residues. Trimming took 1 base from V and 5 from J; bases not matched to a gene: 16. This sequence was found in a man aged 45 to 65 with acute or convalescent COVID-19. The sequenced sample consisted of peripheral blood. The gene calls are TRBV4-1 and TRBJ2-5; 10 positions agree with TRBD2. CDR3 DNA: TGCGCCAGCAGCCAAGCCGCAAGAGCGGGGGGGCTCACGTCGGAGACCCAGTACTTC. The encoded protein is CASSQAARAGGLTSETQYF.